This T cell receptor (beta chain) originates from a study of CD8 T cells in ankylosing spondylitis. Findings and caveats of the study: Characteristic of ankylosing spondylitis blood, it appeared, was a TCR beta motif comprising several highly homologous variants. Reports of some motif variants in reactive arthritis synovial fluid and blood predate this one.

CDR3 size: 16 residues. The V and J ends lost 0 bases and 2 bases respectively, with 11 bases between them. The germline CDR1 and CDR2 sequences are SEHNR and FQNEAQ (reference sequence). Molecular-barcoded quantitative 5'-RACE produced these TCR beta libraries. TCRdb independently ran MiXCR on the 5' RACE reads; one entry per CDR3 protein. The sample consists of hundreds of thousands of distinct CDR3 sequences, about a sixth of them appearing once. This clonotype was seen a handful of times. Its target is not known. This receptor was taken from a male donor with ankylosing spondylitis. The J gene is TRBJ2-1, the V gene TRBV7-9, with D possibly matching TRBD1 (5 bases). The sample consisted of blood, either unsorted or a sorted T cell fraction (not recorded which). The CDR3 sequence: CASSLAATGPYNEQFF. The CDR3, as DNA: TGTGCCAGCAGCTTAGCTGCTACAGGTCCCTACAATGAGCAGTTCTTC.